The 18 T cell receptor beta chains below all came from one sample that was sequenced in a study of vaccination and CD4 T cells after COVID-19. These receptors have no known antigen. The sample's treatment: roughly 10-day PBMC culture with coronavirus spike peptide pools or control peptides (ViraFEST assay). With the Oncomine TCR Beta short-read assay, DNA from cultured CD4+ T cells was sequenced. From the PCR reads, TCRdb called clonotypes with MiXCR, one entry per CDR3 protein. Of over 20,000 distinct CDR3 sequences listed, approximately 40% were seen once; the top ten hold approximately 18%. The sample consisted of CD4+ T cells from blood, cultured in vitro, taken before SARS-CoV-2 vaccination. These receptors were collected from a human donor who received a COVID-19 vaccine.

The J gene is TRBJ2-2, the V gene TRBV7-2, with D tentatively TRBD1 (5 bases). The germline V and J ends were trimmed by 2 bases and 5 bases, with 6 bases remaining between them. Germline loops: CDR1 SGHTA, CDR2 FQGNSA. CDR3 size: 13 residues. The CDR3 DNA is TGTGCCAGCAGCTTACGACAGACCGGGGAGCTGTTTTTT. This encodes CASSLRQTGELFF.

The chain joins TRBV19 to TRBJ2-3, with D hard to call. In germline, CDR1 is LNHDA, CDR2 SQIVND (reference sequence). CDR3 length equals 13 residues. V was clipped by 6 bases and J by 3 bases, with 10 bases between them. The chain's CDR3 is CASRETRTDTQYF. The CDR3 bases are TGTGCCAGTAGGGAGACGAGAACAGATACGCAGTATTTT.

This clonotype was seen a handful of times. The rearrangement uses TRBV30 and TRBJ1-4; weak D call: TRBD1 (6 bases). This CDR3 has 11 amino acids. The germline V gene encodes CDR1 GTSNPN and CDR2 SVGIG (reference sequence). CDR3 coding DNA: TGTGCAAACCAGCGAGGGGGAAAACTGTTTTTT. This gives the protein CANQRGGKLFF.

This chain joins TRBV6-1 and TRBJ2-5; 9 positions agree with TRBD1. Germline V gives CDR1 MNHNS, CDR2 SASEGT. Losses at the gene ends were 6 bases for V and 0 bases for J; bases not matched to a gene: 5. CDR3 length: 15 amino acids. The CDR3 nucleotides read TGTGCCAGCAGGCTGACAGGGGGGTACCAAGAGACCCAGTACTTC. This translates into CASRLTGGYQETQYF.

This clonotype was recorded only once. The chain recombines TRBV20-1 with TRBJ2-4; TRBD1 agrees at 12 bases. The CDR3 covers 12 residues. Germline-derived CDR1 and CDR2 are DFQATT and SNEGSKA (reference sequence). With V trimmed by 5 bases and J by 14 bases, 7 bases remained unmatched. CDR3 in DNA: TGCAGTGCTTCTATGGGACAGGGGGCGGAGTACTTC. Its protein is CSASMGQGAEYF.

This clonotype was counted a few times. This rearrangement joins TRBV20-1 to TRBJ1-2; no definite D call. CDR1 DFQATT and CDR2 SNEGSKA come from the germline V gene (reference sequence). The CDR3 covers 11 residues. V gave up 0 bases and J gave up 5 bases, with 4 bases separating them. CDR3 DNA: TGCAGTGCTAGAGATGAGTATGGCTACACCTTC. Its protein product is CSARDEYGYTF.

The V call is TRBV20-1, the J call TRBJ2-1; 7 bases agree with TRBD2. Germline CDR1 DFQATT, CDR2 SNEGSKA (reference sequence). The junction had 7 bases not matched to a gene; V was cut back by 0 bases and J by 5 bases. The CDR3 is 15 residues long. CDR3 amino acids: CSARDLRLADNEQFF. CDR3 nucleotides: TGCAGTGCTAGAGATCTCAGGCTAGCGGACAATGAGCAGTTCTTC.

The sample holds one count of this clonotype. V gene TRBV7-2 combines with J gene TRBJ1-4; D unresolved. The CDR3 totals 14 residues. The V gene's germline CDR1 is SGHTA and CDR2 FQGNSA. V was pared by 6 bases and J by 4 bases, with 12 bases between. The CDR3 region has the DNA TGTGCCAGCAGGGAGGGAGGGAGTAATGAAAAACTGTTTTTT. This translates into CASREGGSNEKLFF.

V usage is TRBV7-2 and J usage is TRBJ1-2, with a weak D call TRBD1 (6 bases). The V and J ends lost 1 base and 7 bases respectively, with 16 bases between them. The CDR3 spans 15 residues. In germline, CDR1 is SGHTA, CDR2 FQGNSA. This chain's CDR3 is CASSLVADQGSGYTF. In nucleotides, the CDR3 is TGTGCCAGCAGCTTAGTCGCGGACCAGGGGAGTGGCTACACCTTC. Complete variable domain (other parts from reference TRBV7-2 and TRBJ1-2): GAGVSQSPSNKVTEKGKDVELRCDPISGHTALYWYRQSLGQGLEFLIYFQGNSAPDKSGLPSDRFSAERTGGSVSTLTIQRTQQEDSAVYLCASSLVADQGSGYTFGSGTRLTVV.

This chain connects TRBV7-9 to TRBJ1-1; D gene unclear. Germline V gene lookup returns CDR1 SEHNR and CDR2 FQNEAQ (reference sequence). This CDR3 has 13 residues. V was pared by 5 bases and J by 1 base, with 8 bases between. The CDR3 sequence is CASSQPSNTEAFF. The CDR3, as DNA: TGTGCCAGCAGCCAACCGTCGAACACTGAAGCTTTCTTT.

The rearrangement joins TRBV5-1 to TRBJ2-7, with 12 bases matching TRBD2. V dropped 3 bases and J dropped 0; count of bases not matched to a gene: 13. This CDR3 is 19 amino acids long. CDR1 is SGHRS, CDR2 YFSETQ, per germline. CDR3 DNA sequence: TGCGCCAGCAGCTCGAACCGGGCTAGCGGGGGGGCGATCTCCTACGAGCAGTACTTC. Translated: CASSSNRASGGAISYEQYF.

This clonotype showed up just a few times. CDR3 nucleotides: TGTGCCAGCAGATCATATGCCGACAGGGACGACACTGAAGCTTTCTTT. This codes for CASRSYADRDDTEAFF. V usage is TRBV6-1 and J usage is TRBJ1-1; 7 bases agree with TRBD1. CDR1 MNHNS and CDR2 SASEGT come from the germline V gene. With V trimmed by 6 bases and J by 3 bases, 13 bases remained unmatched. CDR3 length: 16 amino acids.

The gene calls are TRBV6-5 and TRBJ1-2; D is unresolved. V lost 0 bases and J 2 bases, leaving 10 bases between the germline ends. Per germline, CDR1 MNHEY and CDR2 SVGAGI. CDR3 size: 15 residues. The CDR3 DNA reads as TGTGCCAGCAGTTACTCGAGGGTTACAAACTATGGCTACACCTTC. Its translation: CASSYSRVTNYGYTF.

The CDR3 loop is CASSLVRAYEQYF. DNA for the CDR3: TGTGCCAGCAGCTTAGTACGAGCCTACGAGCAGTACTTC. The genes are TRBV7-8 and TRBJ2-7; D not certain. This CDR3 region has 13 residues. Trimming left V 1 base short and J 2 bases short, with 6 bases between. Per the germline V gene, CDR1 is SGHVS and CDR2 is FQNEAQ.

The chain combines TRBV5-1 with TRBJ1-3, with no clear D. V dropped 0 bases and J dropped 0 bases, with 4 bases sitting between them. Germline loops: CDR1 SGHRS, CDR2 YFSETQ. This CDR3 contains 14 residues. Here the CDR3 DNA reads TGCGCCAGCAGCTTGGACAGCTCTGGAAACACCATATATTTT. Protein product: CASSLDSSGNTIYF.

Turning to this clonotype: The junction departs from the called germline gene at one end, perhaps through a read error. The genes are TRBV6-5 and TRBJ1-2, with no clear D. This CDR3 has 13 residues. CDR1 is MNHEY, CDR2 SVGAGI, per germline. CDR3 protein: CAGSYGLGYGYTF. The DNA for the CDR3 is TGTGCCGGCAGTTACGGGCTTGGCTATGGCTACACCTTC.

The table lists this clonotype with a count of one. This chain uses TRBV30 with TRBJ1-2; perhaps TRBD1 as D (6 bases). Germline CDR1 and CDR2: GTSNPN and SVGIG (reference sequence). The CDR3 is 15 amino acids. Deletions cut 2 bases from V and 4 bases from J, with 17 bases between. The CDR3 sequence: CAWSNVIRGFYGYTF. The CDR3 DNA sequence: TGTGCCTGGAGTAACGTTATCAGGGGCTTCTATGGCTACACCTTC.

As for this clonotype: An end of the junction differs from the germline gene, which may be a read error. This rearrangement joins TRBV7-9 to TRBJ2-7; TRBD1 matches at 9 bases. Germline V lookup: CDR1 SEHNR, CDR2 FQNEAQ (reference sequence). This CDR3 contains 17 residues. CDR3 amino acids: CASSLGIGAQGAYEQYF. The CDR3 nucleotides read TGCGCCAGCAGCTTGGGGATCGGGGCACAGGGGGCGTACGAGCAGTACTTC.